This TCR beta chain was profiled in a study of shared clonotypes between healthy human individuals. At the deep level, the assay was run. Clones were sequenced by immunoSEQ multiplex PCR, and TCRdb holds only the in-frame ones, with some missing. This sample has around 1.4 million clones, with less than 99% found just once. The CDR3 runs 17 residues. Germline V gene data show CDR1 as SGHNT and CDR2 as YYREEE (reference sequence). J lost 7 bases, V lost 2 bases, and 13 bases had no gene match. The sequence came from a man aged 25 to 40 in good health. The sequencing sample was made of naive CD4+ T cells sorted from blood. Regarding subset: CD45RA+ positively selected. The V call is TRBV5-4, the J call TRBJ2-7, with 12 nucleotides matching TRBD2. In nucleotides, the CDR3 is TGTGCCAGCAGCTTACAAGGACTAGCGGGATGGCAGGAAGAGCAGTACTTC. It is translated as CASSLQGLAGWQEEQYF.